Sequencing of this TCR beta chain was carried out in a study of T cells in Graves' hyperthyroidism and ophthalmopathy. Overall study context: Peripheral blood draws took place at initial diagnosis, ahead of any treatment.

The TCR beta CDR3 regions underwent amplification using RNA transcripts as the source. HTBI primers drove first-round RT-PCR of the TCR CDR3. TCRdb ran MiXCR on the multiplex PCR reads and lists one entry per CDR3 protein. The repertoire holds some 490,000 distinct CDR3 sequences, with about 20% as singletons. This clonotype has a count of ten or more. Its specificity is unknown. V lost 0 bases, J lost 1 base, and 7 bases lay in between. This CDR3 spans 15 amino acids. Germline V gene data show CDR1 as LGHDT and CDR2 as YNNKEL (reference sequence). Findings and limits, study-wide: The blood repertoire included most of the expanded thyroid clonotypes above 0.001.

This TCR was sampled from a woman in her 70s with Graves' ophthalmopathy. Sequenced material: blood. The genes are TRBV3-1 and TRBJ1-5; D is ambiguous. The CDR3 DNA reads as TGTGCCAGCAGCCAAGACAGGCTCAGCAATCAGCCCCAGCATTTT. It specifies CASSQDRLSNQPQHF. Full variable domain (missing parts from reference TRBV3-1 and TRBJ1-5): DTAVSQTPKYLVTQMGNDKSIKCEQNLGHDTMYWYKQDSKKFLKIMFSYNNKELIINETVPNRFSPKSPDKAHLNLHINSLELGDSAVYFCASSQDRLSNQPQHFGDGTRLSIL.